A selection of T cell receptor beta chains follows, all from one sample in a study of CD8 T cells in Susac syndrome. TCRdb itself ran the immunoSEQ multiplex PCR reads through MiXCR, one entry per CDR3 protein. Of a few hundred thousand distinct CDR3 sequences detected, roughly 96% appear once; the ten largest clones hold roughly 0.1%. Specimen: CD4+ T cells from PBMCs. These receptors all stem from a human donor with multiple sclerosis. Both conserved end residues are part of each CDR3. The D gene is left open where the match is weak. Clone size appears in some rows only: once, few, many, or a class for an expanded clone.

v_call	clone_size	j_call	d_call	cdr3_nt	cdr3_aa
TRBV18	NA	TRBJ1-1	TRBD1	TGTGCCAGCTCACCGGGACAGCCCCGGGAGGCTGAAGCTTTCTTT	CASSPGQPREAEAFF
TRBV18	NA	TRBJ1-1	TRBD1	TGTGCCAGCTCACCCGGACAGGGGTCCACTGAAGCTTTCTTT	CASSPGQGSTEAFF
TRBV20-1	NA	TRBJ2-7	TRBD2	TGCAGTGCTATTAGCGGGGGTGGCTCCTACGAGCAGTACTTC	CSAISGGGSYEQYF
TRBV3-1	once	TRBJ2-5	NA	TGTGCCAGCAGCCGCCCCCCCGGAGAGACCCAGTACTTC	CASSRPPGETQYF
TRBV12-3/TRBV12-4	NA	TRBJ2-7	NA	TGTGCCAGCAGTTTTAGCCACGAGCAGTACTTC	CASSFSHEQYF
TRBV20-1	once	TRBJ2-1	NA	TGCAGTGCAAAAAGGGACTACAATGAGCAGTTCTTC	CSAKRDYNEQFF
TRBV20-1	NA	TRBJ1-6	NA	TGCAGTGCTAGAGATCAGTTCCATAATTCACCCCTCCACTTT	CSARDQFHNSPLHF
TRBV20-1	NA	TRBJ2-3	NA	TGCAGTGCTATCCGTGGGAGGGGGCGAATAGATACGCAGTATTTT	CSAIRGRGRIDTQYF
TRBV2	once	TRBJ1-6	TRBD1	TGTGCCAGCAGAACGACAGGGCATAATTCACCCCTCCACTTT	CASRTTGHNSPLHF
TRBV20-1	NA	TRBJ2-1	TRBD1	TGCAGTGCCCCGGACAGGGGCAAGGGTGAGCAGTTCTTC	CSAPDRGKGEQFF
TRBV20-1	NA	TRBJ2-3	TRBD2	TGCAGTGCTAGGAAACCTAGCGGGGGCACAGATACGCAGTATTTT	CSARKPSGGTDTQYF
TRBV6-6	NA	TRBJ2-2	TRBD1	TGTGCCAGCAGTTACCCCCAGGGGGCGCAGACCGGGGAGCTGTTTTTT	CASSYPQGAQTGELFF
TRBV5-4	NA	TRBJ2-3	NA	TGTGCCAGCAGCTTAGTTTCCACAGATACGCAGTATTTT	CASSLVSTDTQYF
TRBV20-1	NA	TRBJ2-1	NA	TGCAGTGCCCTACCGGGACTAGGGTTGGAGGGGGCGTTCTTC	CSALPGLGLEGAFF
TRBV5-1	NA	TRBJ2-7	TRBD2	TGCGCCAGCAGCTCAACGGGAGGGCCGTTCTACGAGCAGTACTTC	CASSSTGGPFYEQYF
TRBV20-1	once	TRBJ1-1	NA	TGCAGTGCTACCCTCGGCACTGAAGCTTTCTTT	CSATLGTEAFF
TRBV30	NA	TRBJ1-5	NA	TGTGCCTGGAGTCGAGCAGGGTCACGAAATCAGCCCCAGCATTTT	CAWSRAGSRNQPQHF
TRBV15	NA	TRBJ2-6	NA	TGTGCCACCAGCAGGCGTCTTTTCTCTGGGGCCAACGTCCTGACTTTC	CATSRRLFSGANVLTF
TRBV5-1	NA	TRBJ1-4	NA	TGCGCCAGCAGCCCTCTGGGAGGCGGGTTGGAAAAACTGTTTTTT	CASSPLGGGLEKLFF
TRBV2	NA	TRBJ2-1	NA	TGTGCCAGCAGTGAAGGCCCCGAGCAGTTCTTC	CASSEGPEQFF
TRBV6-5	NA	TRBJ2-3	TRBD2	TGTGCCAGCAGTTCACCAAGCGGGGGGCTGATCACAGATACGCAGTATTTT	CASSSPSGGLITDTQYF
TRBV10-3	NA	TRBJ2-1	NA	TGTGCCATCAGTGAGATTAGGGATGAGCAGTTCTTC	CAISEIRDEQFF
TRBV7-9	NA	TRBJ2-3	NA	TGTGCCAGCCCCCACCAGGCGGGCGGAGATACGCAGTATTTT	CASPHQAGGDTQYF
TRBV20-1	NA	TRBJ2-1	NA	TGCAGTGCGGAGAGTAGTAGCGGACAGTTCTTC	CSAESSSGQFF
TRBV20-1	NA	TRBJ1-5	NA	TGCAGGGGCCGGACGGATAGCAATCAGCCCCAGCATTTT	CRGRTDSNQPQHF
TRBV20-1	NA	TRBJ2-7	TRBD2	TGCAGTGCCGCGGTAGCGGGAGGGCCCTACGAGCAGTACTTC	CSAAVAGGPYEQYF
TRBV7-9	once	TRBJ2-1	NA	TGTGCCAGCAGCTCAACCGACGGGAGCTCCTACAATGAGCAGTTCTTC	CASSSTDGSSYNEQFF
TRBV9	NA	TRBJ2-7	NA	TGTGCCAGCAGCGCCACCAAACAGGGCTCCGAGCAGTACTTC	CASSATKQGSEQYF
TRBV30	NA	TRBJ2-1	TRBD2	TGTGCCTGGAGCGGACTAGCGGGGAGCTCCTACAATGAGCAGTTCTTC	CAWSGLAGSSYNEQFF
TRBV20-1	NA	TRBJ2-1	TRBD2	TGCAGTGCGTCTGGCGCTAGCGGAAGGAGAGAGCAGTTCTTC	CSASGASGRREQFF
TRBV7-9	NA	TRBJ1-2	TRBD1	TGTGCCACTACCGGACAGGGCCATGGCTACACCTTC	CATTGQGHGYTF
TRBV4-1	NA	TRBJ1-2	NA	TGCGCCAGCAGCCAAGCGGTCCTTGGGGGGCTTCACTATGGCTACACCTTC	CASSQAVLGGLHYGYTF
TRBV7-2	NA	TRBJ2-7	NA	TGTGCCAGCAGCTTAGTAGCCACCCAGCAGCTTCGGGCCGAGCAGTACTTC	CASSLVATQQLRAEQYF
TRBV20-1	NA	TRBJ1-2	NA	TGCAGTGCTAGGGACATTAACTATGGCTACACCTTC	CSARDINYGYTF